Detailed here is one T cell receptor beta chain. The data are from a study of blood T cell repertoires in COVID-19. Study-level information: The United States, Italy and Spain supplied acute and convalescent COVID-19 samples. Nucleic acid was either cDNA or gDNA, and it came from T cells, B-cell-depleted T cells, or PBMCs.

The authors' processing: Counts of nucleated cells, estimated from reference gene primer amplification, were obtained. Libraries were prepared by immunoSEQ multiplex PCR; TCRdb keeps only in-frame clonotypes and omits some of them. Clonal size and the V and J genes are those of that table, whereas D and trimming came from the DNA. The sample yields about 64,000 clones, approximately 83% seen once. This CDR3 region has 13 residues. Per germline, CDR1 SNHLY and CDR2 FYNNEI. Trimming took 10 bases from V and 0 from J, leaving 12 bases between them. The sample comprised peripheral blood. The chain is built from TRBV2 and TRBJ1-1, with D tentatively TRBD1 (5 bases). This receptor was obtained from a middle-aged man with acute or convalescent COVID-19. The CDR3 region is CATGGFLNTEAFF. CDR3 sequence (DNA): TGTGCCACCGGGGGATTCTTGAACACTGAAGCTTTCTTT.